This T cell receptor (beta chain) is drawn from a study of response to subunit inactivated influenza vaccine. General study results and limits: After each seasonal influenza vaccination, few new T cells are recruited, the authors suggested.

TCRdb re-called the RT-PCR reads with MiXCR, one entry per CDR3 protein. The table has roughly 500,000 distinct CDR3 sequences, about 15% seen once. This CDR3 is built from 13 residues. The V gene lost 0 bases and the J gene lost 3 bases, with 7 bases spanning the gap. Germline V lookup: CDR1 SGDLS, CDR2 YYNGEE. This clonotype appeared a few times. Its antigen is as yet unknown. This TCR was sampled from a man aged 50 to 69 who received an inactivated influenza vaccine. This rearrangement joins TRBV9 to TRBJ2-7; D is undetermined. The sample was CD4+ T cells sorted from PBMCs, taken 23 to 25 months after vaccination. The CDR3 DNA reads TGTGCCAGCAGCGTAGATGGGGACTACGAGCAGTACTTC. As protein: CASSVDGDYEQYF.